The 24 T cell receptor beta chains given below trace back to one sample, sequenced in a study of blood T cell repertoires in COVID-19. Libraries were prepared by immunoSEQ multiplex PCR; TCRdb keeps only in-frame clonotypes and omits some of them. The data hold 100,000 to 120,000 clones, with 85% to 90% observed a single time. The source material was peripheral blood. The origin of the receptors is a man aged 50-59 years with acute or convalescent COVID-19.

The V and J genes are TRBV4-1 and TRBJ1-2; TRBD1 agrees at 10 bases. The V gene's germline CDR1 is MGHRA and CDR2 YSYEKL. The V segment lost 4 bases and the J segment 7 bases; nucleotides outside the gene matches: 12. The CDR3 consists of 16 residues. In DNA, the CDR3 is TGCGCCAGCAGCCCAGCCGGGACAGGGGTCCTATCTGGCTACACCTTC. The encoded protein is CASSPAGTGVLSGYTF.

The chain carries TRBV29-1 and TRBJ2-5, with D unresolved. Looked up from germline, CDR1 is SQVTM and CDR2 is ANQGSEA. The CDR3 length is 14 residues. Trimming stripped 2 bases from V and 4 bases from J, with 14 bases between. This CDR3 reads CSVERGSSGETQYF. CDR3 bases: TGCAGCGTTGAACGTGGGTCCTCGGGAGAGACCCAGTACTTC.

This chain joins TRBV28 and TRBJ2-7, with TRBD1 as a possible D gene (6 bases). V lost 4 bases and J 7 bases, leaving 20 bases between the germline ends. CDR1 MDHEN and CDR2 SYDVKM come from the germline V gene. CDR3 length: 15 residues. CDR3 sequence: CASSSTGSFSPEQYF. The CDR3 DNA reads TGTGCCAGCAGTTCCACAGGGTCGTTCTCCCCGGAGCAGTACTTC.

This chain connects TRBV27 to TRBJ2-7; a possible D gene is TRBD2 (5 bases). Germline values: CDR1 MNHEY, CDR2 SMNVEV (reference sequence). Deletions cut 3 bases from V and 3 bases from J, with 6 bases between. The CDR3 is 12 amino acids. This CDR3 is CASSFGGYEQYF. The CDR3 DNA reads as TGTGCCAGCAGTTTCGGAGGCTACGAGCAGTACTTC.

This clone was counted once. The V call is TRBV2, the J call TRBJ2-7; 7 bases match TRBD2. Germline V gene lookup returns CDR1 SNHLY and CDR2 FYNNEI. The CDR3 loop spans 14 amino acids. After removal of 6 bases from V and 3 bases from J, the junction contained 8 bases not matched to a gene. CDR3: CASRKAGLSYEQYF. For the CDR3, the DNA is TGTGCCAGCAGAAAAGCGGGACTGAGCTACGAGCAGTACTTC. Drawing the rest from reference TRBV2 and TRBJ2-7, the complete variable domain is EPEVTQTPSHQVTQMGQEVILRCVPISNHLYFYWYRQILGQKVEFLVSFYNNEISEKSEIFDDQFSVERPDGSNFTLKIRSTKLEDSAMYFCASRKAGLSYEQYFGPGTRLTVT.

The chain combines TRBV27 with TRBJ2-3; TRBD2 might be the D (6 bases). The CDR3 covers 15 residues. V dropped 2 bases and J dropped 1 base, with 10 bases sitting between them. From germline, CDR1 is MNHEY and CDR2 SMNVEV (reference sequence). The CDR3 DNA reads as TGTGCCAGCAGTTTAACCGGGACTCGCACAGATACGCAGTATTTT. This sequence encodes CASSLTGTRTDTQYF.

The genes are TRBV7-8 and TRBJ2-1; 9 nucleotides align to TRBD2. The ends lost 5 bases at V and 5 bases at J; junction bases unmatched: 7. The CDR3 spans 15 residues. CDR1 SGHVS and CDR2 FQNEAQ come from the germline V gene. The DNA of the CDR3 is TGTGCCAGCAGCCCGGGACTAGCCTTTGACAATGAGCAGTTCTTC. It codes for CASSPGLAFDNEQFF.

DNA of the CDR3: TGTGCCAGCAGTTACCGGTGGGGGAGGGGCGCATACACCGAGCAGTACTTC. Translated, it gives CASSYRWGRGAYTEQYF. The chain combines TRBV27 with TRBJ2-7, with 7 bases that match TRBD2. With 4 bases clipped from V and 6 bases from J, the junction kept 18 bases outside the gene matches. CDR1 is MNHEY and CDR2 is SMNVEV in the germline V gene (reference sequence). The CDR3 is 17 amino acids.

The chain links TRBV19 to TRBJ2-5; 10 bases line up with TRBD1. V dropped 5 bases and J dropped 5; count of bases not matched to a gene: 8. The CDR3 is 15 residues long. Germline CDR1 is LNHDA and CDR2 is SQIVND (reference sequence). The CDR3 protein is CASSPRDRGEETQYF. The CDR3 DNA reads as TGTGCCAGTAGTCCTAGGGACAGGGGTGAGGAGACCCAGTACTTC. The entire variable domain, with the rest obtained from reference TRBV19 and TRBJ2-5, is as follows: DGGITQSPKYLFRKEGQNVTLSCEQNLNHDAMYWYRQDPGQGLRLIYYSQIVNDFQKGDIAEGYSVSREKKESFPLTVTSAQKNPTAFYLCASSPRDRGEETQYFGPGTRLLVL.

This chain links TRBV10-3 with TRBJ2-7; TRBD1 agrees at 9 bases. Germline CDR1 ENHRY, CDR2 SYGVKD. Germline trimming cut 6 bases from V and 2 bases from J; bases unmatched to any gene: 2. CDR3 size: 13 residues. The DNA for the CDR3 is TGTGCCATCAGCAGACAGGGGGCCTACGAGCAGTACTTC. Amino acid sequence: CAISRQGAYEQYF.

The rearrangement uses TRBV11-3 and TRBJ2-5; tentatively, D is TRBD2 (6 bases). Germline CDR1 SGHNT, CDR2 YENEEA. The CDR3 totals 13 residues. Trimming removed 4 bases from V and 3 bases from J, with 9 bases in between. CDR3 sequence (DNA): TGTGCCAGCAGCTCGATAGCGGAAGAGACCCAGTACTTC. This encodes CASSSIAEETQYF.

V is TRBV12-5 and J is TRBJ1-5; possibly TRBD1 for D (5 bases). This CDR3 contains 16 residues. Germline lookup yields CDR1 LGHNT and CDR2 FRNRAP. Trimming removed 7 bases at V and 2 bases at J, with 18 bases between. The CDR3 protein is CASVRLGPLGNQPQHF. For the CDR3, the DNA is TGTGCTAGTGTCCGACTGGGGCCCTTAGGCAATCAGCCCCAGCATTTT. Filled out from reference TRBV12-5 and TRBJ1-5, the complete variable domain reads DARVTQTPRHKVTEMGQEVTMRCQPILGHNTVFWYRQTMMQGLELLAYFRNRAPLDDSGMPKDRFSAEMPDATLATLKIQPSEPRDSAVYFCASVRLGPLGNQPQHFGDGTRLSIL.

The rearrangement uses TRBV7-9 and TRBJ2-1; 8 bases are a match to TRBD2. CDR3 size: 15 residues. After removal of 2 bases from V and 1 base from J, the junction contained 1 base not matched to a gene. Germline-derived CDR1 and CDR2 are SEHNR and FQNEAQ (reference sequence). The CDR3 sequence: CASSLLAGSYNEQFF. The CDR3, as DNA: TGTGCCAGCAGCTTATTAGCGGGGTCCTACAATGAGCAGTTCTTC.

This clone was counted only a few times. The chain couples TRBV3-1 (or the pseudogene TRBV3-2) to TRBJ1-2; 10 bases line up with TRBD1. V was clipped by 4 bases and J by 5 bases; unmatched bases: 10. The CDR3 loop spans 16 amino acids. CDR1 is LGHDT and CDR2 is YNNKEL in the germline V gene (reference sequence). DNA of the CDR3: TGTGCCAGCAGCCGAGGGACAGGGGTTTCTCGGTATGGCTACACCTTC. Encoded protein: CASSRGTGVSRYGYTF.

The chain recombines TRBV11-2 with TRBJ2-7; D perhaps matches TRBD2 (6 bases). CDR3 length equals 16 residues. From germline, CDR1 is SGHAT and CDR2 FQNNGV. Trimming removed 1 base from V and 0 bases from J, with 13 bases in between. CDR3 protein: CASSLVTGAGSYEQYF. CDR3 nucleotide sequence: TGTGCCAGCAGCTTAGTCACGGGAGCGGGCTCCTACGAGCAGTACTTC.

The chain couples TRBV15 to TRBJ1-1, with 12 nucleotides matching TRBD1. Germline CDR1 and CDR2: LNHNV and YYDKDF (reference sequence). CDR3 length: 14 residues. V was pared by 3 bases and J by 11 bases, with 7 bases of the junction left unmatched. CDR3 sequence reads: CATSRGQGATAAFF. CDR3 sequence (DNA): TGTGCCACCAGCAGGGGACAGGGGGCGACGGCGGCTTTCTTT.

This sequence joins TRBV14 and TRBJ2-2, with TRBD2 identical over 9 bases. Trimming removed 3 bases from V and 1 base from J; junction bases left unmatched: 0. Germline values: CDR1 SGHDN, CDR2 FVKESK. The CDR3 has 15 residues. The CDR3 sequence: CASSQRGGNTGELFF. CDR3 nucleotides: TGTGCCAGCAGCCAGCGGGGGGGGAACACCGGGGAGCTGTTTTTT.

Many counts were recorded for this clone. V and J are TRBV2 and TRBJ2-7; unclear D gene. This CDR3 is built from 11 residues. Germline V gives CDR1 SNHLY, CDR2 FYNNEI. Trimming pared 5 bases from V and 11 bases from J, leaving 13 bases between. The CDR3 coding sequence is TGTGCCAGCAGTCTACTGACCGGAGAGTACTTC. Translating it yields CASSLLTGEYF. Full variable domain (remainder filled in from reference TRBV2 and TRBJ2-7): EPEVTQTPSHQVTQMGQEVILRCVPISNHLYFYWYRQILGQKVEFLVSFYNNEISEKSEIFDDQFSVERPDGSNFTLKIRSTKLEDSAMYFCASSLLTGEYFGPGTRLTVT.

The chain couples TRBV5-1 to TRBJ1-2; TRBD1 matches 7 bases. V gave up 4 bases and J gave up 6 bases; unmatched junction bases: 12. The germline V gene encodes CDR1 SGHRS and CDR2 YFSETQ. The CDR3 extends over 15 amino acids. CDR3 nucleotide sequence: TGCGCCAGCAGCGTAGAACGACAGGGAGGCGATGGCTACACCTTC. This sequence encodes CASSVERQGGDGYTF.

This clone has just a few counts. The gene calls are TRBV3-1 (or the pseudogene TRBV3-2) and TRBJ1-2; TRBD1 matches 9 bases. The CDR3 has 15 residues. Germline values: CDR1 LGHDT, CDR2 YNNKEL (reference sequence). The V gene end was trimmed by 4 bases and the J gene end by 1 base; junction bases not matched to a gene: 4. The chain's CDR3 is CASSPGTGLNYGYTF. The CDR3 bases are TGTGCCAGCAGCCCTGGGACAGGGCTTAACTATGGCTACACCTTC.

This chain joins TRBV20-1 and TRBJ2-1; tentatively, D is TRBD1 (5 bases). Germline CDR1 and CDR2: DFQATT and SNEGSKA (reference sequence). CDR3 size: 10 residues. Trimming took 7 bases from V and 9 from J, leaving 10 bases between them. This CDR3 reads CSVIRGEQFF. The CDR3 DNA follows: TGCAGTGTTATAAGGGGTGAGCAGTTCTTC.

V gene TRBV7-6 combines with J gene TRBJ2-5, with D tentatively TRBD2 (5 bases). Trimming left V 5 bases short and J 5 bases short, with 9 bases between. The CDR3 consists of 12 residues. CDR1 and CDR2 from the germline V gene are SGHVS and FNYEAQ. The CDR3 DNA reads TGTGCCAGCAGCCCCGGGATGGAGACCCAGTACTTC. Amino acid sequence: CASSPGMETQYF.

V is TRBV5-1 and J is TRBJ1-5; 7 bases align to TRBD1. The V gene end was trimmed by 0 bases and the J gene end by 7 bases; junction bases not matched to a gene: 7. The CDR3 covers 15 residues. CDR1 is SGHRS, CDR2 YFSETQ, per germline. The CDR3, as DNA: TGCGCCAGCAGCTTGGACAGGGGACGGGGGCAGCCCCAGCATTTT. Amino acid sequence: CASSLDRGRGQPQHF.

V is TRBV9 and J is TRBJ1-5; D call uncertain. V was clipped by 0 bases and J by 0 bases, with 7 bases between them. This CDR3 contains 15 residues. Per germline, CDR1 SGDLS and CDR2 YYNGEE. The CDR3 loop is CASSVGGHSNQPQHF. In nucleotides, the CDR3 is TGTGCCAGCAGCGTAGGCGGGCATAGCAATCAGCCCCAGCATTTT. The full variable domain, in which reference TRBV9 and TRBJ1-5 provide the parts outside the CDR3, is DSGVTQTPKHLITATGQRVTLRCSPRSGDLSVYWYQQSLDQGLQFLIQYYNGEERAKGNILERFSAQQFPDLHSELNLSSLELGDSALYFCASSVGGHSNQPQHFGDGTRLSIL.